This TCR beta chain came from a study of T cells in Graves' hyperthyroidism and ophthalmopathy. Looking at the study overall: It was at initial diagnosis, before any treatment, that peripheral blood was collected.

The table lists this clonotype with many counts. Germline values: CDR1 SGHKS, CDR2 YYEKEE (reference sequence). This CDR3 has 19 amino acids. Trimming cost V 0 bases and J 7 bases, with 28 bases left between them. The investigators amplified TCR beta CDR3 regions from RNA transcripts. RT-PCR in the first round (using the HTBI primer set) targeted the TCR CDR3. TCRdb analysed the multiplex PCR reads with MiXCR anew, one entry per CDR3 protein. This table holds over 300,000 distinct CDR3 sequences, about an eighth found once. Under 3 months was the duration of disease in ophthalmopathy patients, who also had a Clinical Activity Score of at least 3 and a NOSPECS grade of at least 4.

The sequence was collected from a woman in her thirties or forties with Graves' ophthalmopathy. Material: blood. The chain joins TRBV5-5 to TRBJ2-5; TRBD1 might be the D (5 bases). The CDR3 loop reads CASSLGGAGLYELARTQYF. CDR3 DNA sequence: TGTGCCAGCAGCTTGGGGGGTGCAGGGCTGTATGAGTTGGCGAGGACCCAGTACTTC.